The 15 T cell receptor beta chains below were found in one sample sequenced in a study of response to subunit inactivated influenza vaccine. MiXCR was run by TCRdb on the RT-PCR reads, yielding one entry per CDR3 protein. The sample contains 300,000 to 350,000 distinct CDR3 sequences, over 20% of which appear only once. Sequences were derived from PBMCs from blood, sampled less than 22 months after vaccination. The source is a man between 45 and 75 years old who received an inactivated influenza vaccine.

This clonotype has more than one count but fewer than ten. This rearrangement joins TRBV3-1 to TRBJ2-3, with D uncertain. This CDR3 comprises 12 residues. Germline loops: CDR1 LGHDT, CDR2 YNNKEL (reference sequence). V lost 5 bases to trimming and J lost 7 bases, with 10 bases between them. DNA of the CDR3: TGTGCCAGCAGCTCTACGACAAATACGCAGTATTTT. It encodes CASSSTTNTQYF.

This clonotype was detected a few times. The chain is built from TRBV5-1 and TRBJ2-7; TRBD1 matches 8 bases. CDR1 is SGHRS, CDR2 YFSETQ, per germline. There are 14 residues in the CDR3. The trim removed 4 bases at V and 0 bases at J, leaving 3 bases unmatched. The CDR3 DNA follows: TGCGCCAGCAGCATTGGACAGGGCTCCTACGAGCAGTACTTC. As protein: CASSIGQGSYEQYF. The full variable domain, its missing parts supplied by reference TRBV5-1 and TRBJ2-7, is KAGVTQTPRYLIKTRGQQVTLSCSPISGHRSVSWYQQTPGQGLQFLFEYFSETQRNKGNFPGRFSGRQFSNSRSEMNVSTLELGDSALYLCASSIGQGSYEQYFGPGTRLTVT.

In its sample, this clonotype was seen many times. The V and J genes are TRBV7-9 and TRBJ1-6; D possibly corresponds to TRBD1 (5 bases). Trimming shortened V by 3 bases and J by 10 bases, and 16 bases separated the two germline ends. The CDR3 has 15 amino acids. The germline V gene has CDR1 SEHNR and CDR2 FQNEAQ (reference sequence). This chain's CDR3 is CASSLDKYSRSPLHF. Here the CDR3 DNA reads TGTGCCAGCAGCTTGGACAAGTATTCCCGGTCACCCCTCCACTTT.

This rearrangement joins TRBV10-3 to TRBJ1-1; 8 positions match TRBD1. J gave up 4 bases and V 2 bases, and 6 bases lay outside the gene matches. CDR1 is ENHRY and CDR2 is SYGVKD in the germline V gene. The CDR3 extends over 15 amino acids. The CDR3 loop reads CAISETGGPGTEAFF. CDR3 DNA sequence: TGTGCCATCAGTGAGACAGGGGGTCCTGGCACTGAAGCTTTCTTT.

In DNA, the CDR3 is TGTGCCATCAGTGAGGGGGCAAATTCTAACTATGGCTACACCTTC. Its translation: CAISEGANSNYGYTF. This chain connects TRBV10-3 to TRBJ1-2; a possible D gene is TRBD1 (5 bases). Germline values: CDR1 ENHRY, CDR2 SYGVKD. This CDR3 region has 15 residues. The germline V and J ends were trimmed by 2 bases and 0 bases, with 10 bases remaining between them.

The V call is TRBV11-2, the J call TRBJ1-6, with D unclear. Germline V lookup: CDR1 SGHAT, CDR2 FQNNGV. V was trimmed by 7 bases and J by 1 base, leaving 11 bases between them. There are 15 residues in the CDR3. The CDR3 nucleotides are TGTGCCAGCACCCTGACACGATCCTATAATTCACCCCTCCACTTT. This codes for CASTLTRSYNSPLHF.

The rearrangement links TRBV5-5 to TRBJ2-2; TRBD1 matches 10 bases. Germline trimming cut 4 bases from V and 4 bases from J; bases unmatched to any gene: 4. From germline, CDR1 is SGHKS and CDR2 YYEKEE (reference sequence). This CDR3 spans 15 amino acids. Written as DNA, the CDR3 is TGTGCCAGCAGCGCGGGACAGGGGATCACCGGGGAGCTGTTTTTT. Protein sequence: CASSAGQGITGELFF. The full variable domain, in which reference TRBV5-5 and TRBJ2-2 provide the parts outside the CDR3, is DAGVTQSPTHLIKTRGQQVTLRCSPISGHKSVSWYQQVLGQGPQFIFQYYEKEERGRGNFPDRFSARQFPNYSSELNVNALLLGDSALYLCASSAGQGITGELFFGEGSRLTVL.

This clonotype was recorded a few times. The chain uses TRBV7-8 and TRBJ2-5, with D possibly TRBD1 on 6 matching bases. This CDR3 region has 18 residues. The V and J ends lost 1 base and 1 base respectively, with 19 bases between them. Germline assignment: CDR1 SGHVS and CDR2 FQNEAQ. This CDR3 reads CASSLGDGGLGPQETQYF. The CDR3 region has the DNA TGTGCCAGCAGCTTAGGGGATGGGGGCCTGGGGCCCCAAGAGACCCAGTACTTC.

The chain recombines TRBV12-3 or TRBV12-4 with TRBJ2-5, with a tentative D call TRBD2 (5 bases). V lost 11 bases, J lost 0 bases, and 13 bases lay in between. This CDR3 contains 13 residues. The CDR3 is CAGSVSDQETQYF. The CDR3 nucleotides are TGTGCCGGATCAGTTAGCGACCAAGAGACCCAGTACTTC.

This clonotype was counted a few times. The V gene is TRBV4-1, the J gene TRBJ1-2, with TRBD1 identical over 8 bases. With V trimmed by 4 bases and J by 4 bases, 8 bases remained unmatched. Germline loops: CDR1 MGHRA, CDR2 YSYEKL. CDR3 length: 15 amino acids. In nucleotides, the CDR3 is TGCGCCAGCAGCCCGGGACAGGATTCCCTCTATGGCTACACCTTC. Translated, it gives CASSPGQDSLYGYTF.

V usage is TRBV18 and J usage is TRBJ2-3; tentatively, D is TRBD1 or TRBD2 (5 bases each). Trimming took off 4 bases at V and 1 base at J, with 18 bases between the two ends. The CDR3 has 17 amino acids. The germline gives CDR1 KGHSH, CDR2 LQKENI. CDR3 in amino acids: CASSRRDLQIGTDTQYF. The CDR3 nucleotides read TGTGCCAGCTCACGCAGGGACCTTCAGATTGGCACAGATACGCAGTATTTT. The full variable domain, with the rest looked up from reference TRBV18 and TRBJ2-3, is NAGVMQNPRHLVRRRGQEARLRCSPMKGHSHVYWYRQLPEEGLKFMVYLQKENIIDESGMPKERFSAEFPKEGPSILRIQQVVRGDSAAYFCASSRRDLQIGTDTQYFGPGTRLTVL.

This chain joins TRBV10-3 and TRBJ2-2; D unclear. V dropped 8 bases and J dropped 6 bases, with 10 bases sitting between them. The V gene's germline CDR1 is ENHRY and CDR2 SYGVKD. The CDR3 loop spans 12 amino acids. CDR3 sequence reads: CAIGPTSGELFF. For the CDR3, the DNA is TGTGCCATCGGTCCTACCTCCGGGGAGCTGTTTTTT.

For the CDR3, the DNA is TGTGCCAGCAGGGGGAACATCTCCCAGCATTTT. This encodes CASRGNISQHF. V gene TRBV12-3 or TRBV12-4 combines with J gene TRBJ1-5; no clear D. This CDR3 is built from 11 residues. V dropped 6 bases and J dropped 11 bases, with 11 bases sitting between them.

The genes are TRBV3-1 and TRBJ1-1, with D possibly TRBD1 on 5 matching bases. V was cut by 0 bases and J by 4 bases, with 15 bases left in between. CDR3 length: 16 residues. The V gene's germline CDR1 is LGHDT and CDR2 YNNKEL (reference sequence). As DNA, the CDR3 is TGTGCCAGCAGCCAAGATCCGGTGGGCAGGGCCACTGAAGCTTTCTTT. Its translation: CASSQDPVGRATEAFF.

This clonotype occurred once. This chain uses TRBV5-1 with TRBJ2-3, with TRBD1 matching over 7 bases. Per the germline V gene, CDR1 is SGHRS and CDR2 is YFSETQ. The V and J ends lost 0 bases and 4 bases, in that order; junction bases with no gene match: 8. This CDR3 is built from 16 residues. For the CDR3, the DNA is TGCGCCAGCAGCTTGGATTGGGCAGGGGGTTCAGATACGCAGTATTTT. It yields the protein CASSLDWAGGSDTQYF.